This T cell receptor beta chain was identified in a study of identical twins. Comments on this clonotype: The junction departs from germline at one end; a sequencing error may be responsible.

TCRdb ran MiXCR on the 5' RACE reads and lists one entry per CDR3 protein. The sample comprises about 890,000 distinct CDR3 sequences, 9% to 15% of which are singletons, and around 1.5% rests with the top ten. The germline V gene has CDR1 PRHDT and CDR2 FYEKMQ (reference sequence). The length of the CDR3 is 15 residues. The data also belong to a second study, concerning yellow fever vaccine responses in identical twins.

The material sequenced was PBMCs. The chain recombines TRBV13 with TRBJ2-7; D is perhaps TRBD2 (5 bases). The source is a woman aged 18-35 years in good health. CDR3 sequence (DNA): TGTGCCAGCAGCCACAGAGGGAAGCTGATCAACGAGCTGTACTTC. Its protein is CASSHRGKLINELYF. The whole variable domain, remainder taken from reference TRBV13 and TRBJ2-7, is AAGVIQSPRHLIKEKRETATLKCYPIPRHDTVYWYQQGPGQDPQFLISFYEKMQSDKGSIPDRFSAQQFSDYHSELNMSSLELGDSALYFCASSHRGKLINELYFGPGTRLTVT.